This T cell receptor (beta chain) came from a study of PD-1 blockade in classical Hodgkin lymphoma. On the study more broadly: Patients received nivolumab 3 mg/kg intravenously every 2 weeks. Whole-study results and caveats: A reduction in baseline TCR diversity was reportedly seen in newly diagnosed patients relative to healthy donors.

As to time point: cycle 4 day 1 (C4D1), after 6 weeks of nivolumab. Each patient relapsed following autologous stem cell transplantation, and prior brentuximab vedotin exposure differed. Best overall response was complete response, partial response or progressive disease in these relapsed/refractory classical Hodgkin lymphoma patients. TCRdb's copy holds only in-frame clones and misses some; the assay was immunoSEQ multiplex PCR. The sample records about 94,000 clones, about 93% being singletons. Regarding this clone: Its matching antigen is unknown.

CDR3 length equals 14 residues. V was pared by 4 bases and J by 2 bases, with 12 bases between. Germline assignment: CDR1 MNHNY and CDR2 SVGAGI (reference sequence). This chain joins TRBV6-6 and TRBJ2-7; D not certain. The receptor comes from a human donor with classical Hodgkin lymphoma. The specimen comprised peripheral blood mononuclear cells (PBMCs), sampled before the fourth cycle of nivolumab. The CDR3 DNA reads as TGTGCCAGCAGTTCCTTGGGCAGGACCTACGAGCAGTACTTC. Its protein product is CASSSLGRTYEQYF.